This record looks at one T cell receptor (beta chain) sequence and its context. The data derive from a study of blood T cell repertoires in COVID-19. Study details: Collection of acute and convalescent COVID-19 samples took place in the United States, Italy and Spain.

Sequenced by immunoSEQ multiplex PCR; TCRdb stores in-frame clones only, minus some. This sample has a few hundred thousand clones, with around nine tenths found just once. This receptor was obtained from a woman in her twenties or thirties with COVID-19, enrolled during active disease. The sequenced sample consisted of peripheral blood.

Here the CDR3 DNA reads TGTGCCAGCAGTCCATCATCGGTCTCCTACGAGCAGTACTTC. Protein sequence: CASSPSSVSYEQYF. V is TRBV27 and J is TRBJ2-7; D gene uncertain. CDR3 length: 14 amino acids. V was clipped by 5 bases and J by 0 bases, with 11 bases between them. From germline, CDR1 is MNHEY and CDR2 SMNVEV (reference sequence).